These 9 T cell receptor beta chains were sequenced from one sample in a study of blood T cell repertoires in COVID-19. Profiling relied on immunoSEQ multiplex PCR, and the TCRdb table lists in-frame clones only, not all of them. The sample has 440,000 or so clones, approximately 91% seen once. The sequencing input was peripheral blood. The receptors originated from a woman aged 40 to 49 with COVID-19, enrolled during active disease.

This chain joins TRBV9 and TRBJ2-7; no definite D call. The V end was cut by 0 bases, the J end by 4 bases, with 11 bases between. Germline values: CDR1 SGDLS, CDR2 YYNGEE. This CDR3 has 14 amino acids. The CDR3 here is CASSVAAGGYEQYF. The CDR3 nucleotides are TGTGCCAGCAGCGTAGCTGCAGGTGGGTACGAGCAGTACTTC.

V and J are TRBV10-3 and TRBJ2-1; 9 bases are shared with TRBD2. This CDR3 has 17 amino acids. V was pared by 2 bases and J by 7 bases, with 12 bases of the junction left unmatched. CDR1 is ENHRY and CDR2 is SYGVKD in the germline V gene. The chain's CDR3 is CAISEEWGLAGNNEQFF. The CDR3, as DNA: TGTGCCATCAGTGAGGAGTGGGGGCTAGCGGGGAATAATGAGCAGTTCTTC.

This chain links TRBV27 with TRBJ2-4; 7 bases agree with TRBD1. The germline V gene has CDR1 MNHEY and CDR2 SMNVEV (reference sequence). Trimming removed 6 bases from V and 7 bases from J; junction bases left unmatched: 12. The CDR3 totals 15 residues. The DNA of the CDR3 is TGTGCCAGCAGACCGGACAGGCCCTGGGGGAACATTCAGTACTTC. Amino acids: CASRPDRPWGNIQYF.

The V call is TRBV7-2, the J call TRBJ2-7; 9 nucleotides line up with TRBD1. Germline CDR1 is SGHTA and CDR2 is FQGNSA. CDR3 length: 13 residues. V shed 6 bases and J 7 bases; nucleotides not matched to a gene: 7. As DNA, the CDR3 is TGTGCCAGCAGACCACAGGGGGCGGGTGAGCAGTACTTC. It translates to CASRPQGAGEQYF. The full variable domain, its missing parts supplied by reference TRBV7-2 and TRBJ2-7, is GAGVSQSPSNKVTEKGKDVELRCDPISGHTALYWYRQSLGQGLEFLIYFQGNSAPDKSGLPSDRFSAERTGGSVSTLTIQRTQQEDSAVYLCASRPQGAGEQYFGPGTRLTVT.

The chain is built from TRBV28 and TRBJ1-2, with 7 nucleotides matching TRBD1. With V trimmed by 4 bases and J by 2 bases, 10 bases remained unmatched. The length of the CDR3 is 16 residues. CDR1 and CDR2 (germline): MDHEN, SYDVKM. As DNA, the CDR3 is TGTGCCAGCAGTTCCACTCGGACAGGAGGAAACTATGGCTACACCTTC. Its protein is CASSSTRTGGNYGYTF.

The chain carries TRBV7-9 and TRBJ2-1; tentatively, D is TRBD1 (5 bases). This CDR3 spans 12 amino acids. Germline V gene data show CDR1 as SEHNR and CDR2 as FQNEAQ (reference sequence). Trimming stripped 5 bases from V and 9 bases from J, with 11 bases between. The CDR3 spells CASSKQQVEQFF. In nucleotides, the CDR3 is TGTGCCAGCAGCAAGCAACAGGTTGAGCAGTTCTTC. The entire variable domain, with the rest obtained from reference TRBV7-9 and TRBJ2-1, is as follows: DTGVSQNPRHKITKRGQNVTFRCDPISEHNRLYWYRQTLGQGPEFLTYFQNEAQLEKSRLLSDRFSAERPKGSFSTLEIQRTEQGDSAMYLCASSKQQVEQFFGPGTRLTVL.

This clone was counted a single time. The chain combines TRBV27 with TRBJ1-2; 8 bases are shared with TRBD1. The germline gives CDR1 MNHEY, CDR2 SMNVEV (reference sequence). Trimming took 7 bases from V and 5 from J; bases not matched to a gene: 6. This CDR3 is built from 13 residues. The CDR3 DNA sequence: TGTGCCAGCACCGGACAGGGCTCTTATGGCTACACCTTC. Translated, it gives CASTGQGSYGYTF.

This chain connects TRBV9 to TRBJ2-2, with D possibly matching TRBD1 (5 bases). Trimming cost V 4 bases and J 1 base, with 17 bases left between them. In germline, CDR1 is SGDLS, CDR2 YYNGEE. The CDR3 spans 17 residues. The CDR3: CASSLPDSEGNTGELFF. The CDR3 DNA follows: TGTGCCAGCAGCCTACCCGACAGCGAAGGGAACACCGGGGAGCTGTTTTTT.

This sequence joins TRBV5-1 and TRBJ2-7; tentatively, D is TRBD1 (6 bases). CDR3 size: 15 residues. V dropped 3 bases and J dropped 6 bases, with 19 bases sitting between them. The germline CDR1 and CDR2 sequences are SGHRS and YFSETQ. The CDR3 protein is CASSWARDNLPEQYF. The CDR3 coding sequence is TGCGCCAGCAGCTGGGCACGGGACAACCTGCCCGAGCAGTACTTC.